This TCR beta chain came from a study of blood T cells in healthy people across ages. CDR3 size: 18 residues. Germline-derived CDR1 and CDR2 are MDHEN and SYDVKM. V gave up 3 bases and J gave up 3 bases; unmatched junction bases: 10. This clonotype came up once. PCR was performed a second time for 7 to 11 cycles using a sample-barcoded 5' primer and a J-beta primer mix. TCRdb re-called the 5' RACE reads with MiXCR, one entry per CDR3 protein. This table has about 830,000 distinct CDR3 sequences, 58% appearing once. Material for sequencing was blood. The chain uses TRBV28 and TRBJ2-7, with TRBD2 identical over 14 bases. This sequence originates from a man aged 25 to 40 in good health. CDR3 coding DNA: TGTGCCAGCAGTTTGAGGGATGCAGGGACTAGCGGGAGCTACGAGCAGTACTTC. As protein: CASSLRDAGTSGSYEQYF.